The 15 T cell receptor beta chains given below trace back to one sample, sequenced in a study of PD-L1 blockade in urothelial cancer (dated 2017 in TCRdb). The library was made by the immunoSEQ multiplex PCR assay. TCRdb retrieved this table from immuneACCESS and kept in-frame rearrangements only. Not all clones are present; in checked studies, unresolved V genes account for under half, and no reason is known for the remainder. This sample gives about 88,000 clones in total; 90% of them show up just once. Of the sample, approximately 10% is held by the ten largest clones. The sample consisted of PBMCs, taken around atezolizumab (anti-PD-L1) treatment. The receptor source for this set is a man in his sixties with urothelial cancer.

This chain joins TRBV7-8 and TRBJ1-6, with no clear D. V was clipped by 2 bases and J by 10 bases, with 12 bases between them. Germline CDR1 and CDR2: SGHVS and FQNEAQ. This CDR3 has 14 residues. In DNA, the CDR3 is TGTGCCAGCAGCTTATCCCCTACAGAATCACCCCTCCACTTT. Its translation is CASSLSPTESPLHF.

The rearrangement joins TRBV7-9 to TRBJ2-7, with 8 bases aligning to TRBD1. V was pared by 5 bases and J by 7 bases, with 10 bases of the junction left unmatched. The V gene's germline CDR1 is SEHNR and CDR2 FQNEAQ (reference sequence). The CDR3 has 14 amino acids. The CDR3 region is CASSRAGGMEEQYF. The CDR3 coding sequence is TGTGCCAGCAGCCGGGCAGGGGGCATGGAAGAGCAGTACTTC.

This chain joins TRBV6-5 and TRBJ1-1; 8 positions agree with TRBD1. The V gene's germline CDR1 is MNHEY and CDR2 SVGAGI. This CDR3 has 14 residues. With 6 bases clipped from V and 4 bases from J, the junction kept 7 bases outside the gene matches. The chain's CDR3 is CASRADRVGTEAFF. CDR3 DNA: TGTGCCAGCAGGGCGGACAGGGTGGGCACTGAAGCTTTCTTT.

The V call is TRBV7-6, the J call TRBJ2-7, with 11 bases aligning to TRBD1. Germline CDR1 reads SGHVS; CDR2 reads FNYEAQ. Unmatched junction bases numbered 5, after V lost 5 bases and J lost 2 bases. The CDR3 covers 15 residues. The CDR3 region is CASSPRGQGAYEQYF. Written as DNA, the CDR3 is TGTGCCAGCAGCCCGAGGGGACAGGGGGCCTACGAGCAGTACTTC.

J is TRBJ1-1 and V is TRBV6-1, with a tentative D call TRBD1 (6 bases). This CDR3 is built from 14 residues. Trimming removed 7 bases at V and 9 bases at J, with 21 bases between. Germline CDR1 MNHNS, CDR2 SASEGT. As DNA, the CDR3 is TGTGCCAGCACCCCCTCGTCAAACAGGGTACAAGCTTTCTTT. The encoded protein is CASTPSSNRVQAFF.

The CDR3 region has the DNA TGCGCCAGCAGCCAAGCCCAGAACACTGAAGCTTTCTTT. Translating it yields CASSQAQNTEAFF. V usage is TRBV4-3 and J usage is TRBJ1-1; no clear D. CDR3 length: 13 residues. Germline V gene lookup returns CDR1 LGHNA and CDR2 YSLEER. V gave up 1 base and J gave up 1 base, with 4 bases separating them.

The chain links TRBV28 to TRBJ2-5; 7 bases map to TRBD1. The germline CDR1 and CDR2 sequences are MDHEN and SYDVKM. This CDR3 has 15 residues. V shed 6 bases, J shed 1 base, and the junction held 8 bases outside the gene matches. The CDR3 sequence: CASRQPTGSQETQYF. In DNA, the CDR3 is TGTGCCAGCAGACAACCGACAGGGAGCCAAGAGACCCAGTACTTC.

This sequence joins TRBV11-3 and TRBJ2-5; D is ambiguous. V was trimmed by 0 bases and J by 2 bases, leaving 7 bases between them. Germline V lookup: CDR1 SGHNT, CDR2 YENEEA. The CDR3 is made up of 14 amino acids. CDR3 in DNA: TGTGCCAGCAGCTTAGATCGCAGTCAAGAGACCCAGTACTTC. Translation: CASSLDRSQETQYF.

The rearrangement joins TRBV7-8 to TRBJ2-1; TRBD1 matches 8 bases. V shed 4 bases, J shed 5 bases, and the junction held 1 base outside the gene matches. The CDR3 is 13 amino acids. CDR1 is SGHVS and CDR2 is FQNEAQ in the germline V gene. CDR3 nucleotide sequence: TGTGCCAGCAGCTCAGGGGGCCACAATGAGCAGTTCTTC. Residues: CASSSGGHNEQFF.

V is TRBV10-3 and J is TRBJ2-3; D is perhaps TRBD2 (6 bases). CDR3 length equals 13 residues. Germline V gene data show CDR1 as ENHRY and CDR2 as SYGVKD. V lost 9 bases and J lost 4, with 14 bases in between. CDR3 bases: TGTGCCATAAGCAGGGAGGAGGCAGATACGCAGTATTTT. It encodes CAISREEADTQYF.

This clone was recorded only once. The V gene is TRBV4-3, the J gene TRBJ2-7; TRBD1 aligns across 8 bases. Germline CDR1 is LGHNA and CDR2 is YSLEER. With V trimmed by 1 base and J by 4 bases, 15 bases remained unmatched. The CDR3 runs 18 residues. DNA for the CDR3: TGCGCCAGCAGCCAAGGACTTTCGGATCAGGGGGCCAGATACGAGCAGTACTTC. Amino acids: CASSQGLSDQGARYEQYF.

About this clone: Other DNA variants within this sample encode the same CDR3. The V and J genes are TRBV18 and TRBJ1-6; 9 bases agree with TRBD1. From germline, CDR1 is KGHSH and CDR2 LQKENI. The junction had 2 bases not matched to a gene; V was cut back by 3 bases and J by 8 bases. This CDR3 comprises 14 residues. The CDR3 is CASSPTGGDSPLHF. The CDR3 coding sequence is TGTGCCAGCTCACCGACAGGGGGAGATTCACCCCTCCACTTT. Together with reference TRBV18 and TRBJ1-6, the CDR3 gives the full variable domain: NAGVMQNPRHLVRRRGQEARLRCSPMKGHSHVYWYRQLPEEGLKFMVYLQKENIIDESGMPKERFSAEFPKEGPSILRIQQVVRGDSAAYFCASSPTGGDSPLHFGNGTRLTVT.

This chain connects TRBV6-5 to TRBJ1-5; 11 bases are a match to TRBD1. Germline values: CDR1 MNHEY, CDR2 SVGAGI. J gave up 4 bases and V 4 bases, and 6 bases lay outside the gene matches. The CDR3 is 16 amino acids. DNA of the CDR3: TGTGCCAGCAGTTCCCCCGGACAGGGGGCAAATCAGCCCCAGCATTTT. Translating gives CASSSPGQGANQPQHF.

CDR3 amino acids: CASSKGGRGYEQYF. The CDR3 nucleotides are TGTGCCAGCAGTAAGGGCGGCAGGGGTTACGAGCAGTACTTC. J is TRBJ2-7 and V is TRBV28, with D tentatively TRBD1 (6 bases). CDR3 length: 14 amino acids. V lost 5 bases and J 4 bases, leaving 15 bases between the germline ends. The germline gives CDR1 MDHEN, CDR2 SYDVKM. The full variable domain, rest sourced from reference TRBV28 and TRBJ2-7, is DVKVTQSSRYLVKRTGEKVFLECVQDMDHENMFWYRQDPGLGLRLIYFSYDVKMKEKGDIPEGYSVSREKKERFSLILESASTNQTSMYLCASSKGGRGYEQYFGPGTRLTVT.

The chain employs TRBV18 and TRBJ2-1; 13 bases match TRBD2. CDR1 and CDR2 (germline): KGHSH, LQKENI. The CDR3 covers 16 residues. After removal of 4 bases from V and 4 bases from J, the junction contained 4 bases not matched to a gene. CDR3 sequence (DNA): TGTGCCAGCTCACTCTGGACTAGCGGGGGTTACAATGAGCAGTTCTTC. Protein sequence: CASSLWTSGGYNEQFF.